This T cell receptor beta chain was captured in a study of shared clonotypes between healthy human individuals. The CDR3 runs to 11 residues. The germline gives CDR1 SGHRS, CDR2 YFSETQ. Trimming cost V 8 bases and J 5 bases; bases outside gene matches: 3. The protocol was immunoSEQ multiplex PCR, while the TCRdb copy is restricted to in-frame clones and leaves out a portion. The data hold approximately 400,000 clones, with 96% observed a single time. Findings of the study overall: When compared with the clonotypes that were shared by all four sorted-subset donors, the non-shared clonotypes turned out to have lower generation probabilities.

As for this clone: The antigen remains undetermined.

The V and J genes are TRBV5-1 and TRBJ1-2; 7 nucleotides match TRBD1. The clonotype originates from a man aged 25-45 years in good health. The sample comprised memory CD8+ T cells sorted from blood. Sample subset: CD45RO+ cells pooled with CCR7-negative TemRA cells. The CDR3, as DNA: TGCGCCAGTTCACAGGGGTATGGCTACACCTTC. Its protein is CASSQGYGYTF. Full variable domain (rest looked up from reference TRBV5-1 and TRBJ1-2): KAGVTQTPRYLIKTRGQQVTLSCSPISGHRSVSWYQQTPGQGLQFLFEYFSETQRNKGNFPGRFSGRQFSNSRSEMNVSTLELGDSALYLCASSQGYGYTFGSGTRLTVV.